This T cell receptor beta chain comes out of a study of blood T cell repertoires in COVID-19 (dated by TCRdb to the early 2020s). Background on the whole study: Samples covering the acute and convalescent phases of COVID-19 were provided by collaborators in the United States, Italy and Spain. The material from the prospective study consisted of cDNA or gDNA derived from T cells, B-cell-depleted T cells, or PBMCs. The dataset comprised deeply sampled blood TCRbeta repertoires from subjects exposed to, actively infected with, or recovered from COVID-19. The repertoires were released in a freely available public database intended as a resource for research on the immune response to SARS-CoV-2. The samples were drawn from two sources: the first 160 participants of the ongoing ImmuneRACE study, and 950 to 1,500 subjects contributed by 6 global collaborators. The sample metadata nearly always contained a de-identified subject ID, COVID-19 status, age in years and sex. Where HLA class I and class II types were available, the types were taken from metadata supplied by the sample provider, not from assay-based typing. Broad study findings and their caveats: The amount of clinical and demographic metadata varied by source and participant and was provided uncurated.

CDR1 and CDR2 (SGDLS, YYNGEE) derive from the germline V gene. The CDR3 goes from the cysteine to the phenylalanine over 18 residues. The CDR3 DNA has 54 bases and is translated from base 1. The germline V and J ends show losses of 1 base and 6 bases respectively, and no gene match explains 18 bases of the junction. Samples from volunteer blood donors who had recovered from COVID-19 were contributed by a second Seattle source. Collaborating institutions collected whole blood in K2EDTA tubes following their own protocols. For TCRbeta analysis, collaborator samples were shipped as frozen whole blood, as isolated PBMCs, or as DNA extracted from either sample type. TCRbeta CDR3 regions were amplified from genomic DNA using the immunoSEQ Assay, a bias-controlled multiplex PCR. As for the original processing: The number of nucleated cells in each sample was estimated from the amplification of reference gene primers within the assay. To quantify the absolute abundance of each unique TCRbeta CDR3 rearrangement, sequence reads were collapsed and filtered. For each sample, productive Simpson clonality was calculated as the square root of Simpson's diversity index over productive rearrangements. The table comes from immuneACCESS by way of TCRdb, which keeps in-frame sequences with V and J called. Part of the clones is missing from these tables; in studies checked, under half for an unresolved V gene and the rest for unknown reasons. V and J calls and clone size follow that table, whereas D and trimming were derived from the DNA. Within this sample are fewer than 150,000 clones, with 88% of them counted one time only. Roughly 8.1% of the sample comes from the top ten.

With regard to this clone: Its specific antigen is unknown. No base quality values were provided; no much bigger clone lies one nucleotide off.

Sequencing was performed on peripheral blood. The sequence was obtained from an older woman who had recovered from COVID-19. In this chain, TRBV9 is recombined with TRBJ2-7; 8 of the junction bases match TRBD1. The nucleotides are TGTGCCAGCAGCGTAACCCCCGCTGGGGGACAGGATCCGGGCGAGCAGTACTTC. Translated, it reads CASSVTPAGGQDPGEQYF.